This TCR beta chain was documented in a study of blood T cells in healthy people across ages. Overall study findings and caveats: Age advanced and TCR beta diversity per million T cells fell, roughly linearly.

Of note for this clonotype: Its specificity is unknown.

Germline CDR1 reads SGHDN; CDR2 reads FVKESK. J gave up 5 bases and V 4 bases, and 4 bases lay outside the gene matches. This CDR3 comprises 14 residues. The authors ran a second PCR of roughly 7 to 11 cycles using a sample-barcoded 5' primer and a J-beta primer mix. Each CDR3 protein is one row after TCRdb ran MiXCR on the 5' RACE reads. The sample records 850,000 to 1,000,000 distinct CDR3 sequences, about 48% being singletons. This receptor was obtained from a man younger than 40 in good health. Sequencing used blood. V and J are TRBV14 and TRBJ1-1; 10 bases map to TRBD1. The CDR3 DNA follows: TGTGCCAGCAGCCGGACAGGGGGAGTTACTGAAGCTTTCTTT. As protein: CASSRTGGVTEAFF.